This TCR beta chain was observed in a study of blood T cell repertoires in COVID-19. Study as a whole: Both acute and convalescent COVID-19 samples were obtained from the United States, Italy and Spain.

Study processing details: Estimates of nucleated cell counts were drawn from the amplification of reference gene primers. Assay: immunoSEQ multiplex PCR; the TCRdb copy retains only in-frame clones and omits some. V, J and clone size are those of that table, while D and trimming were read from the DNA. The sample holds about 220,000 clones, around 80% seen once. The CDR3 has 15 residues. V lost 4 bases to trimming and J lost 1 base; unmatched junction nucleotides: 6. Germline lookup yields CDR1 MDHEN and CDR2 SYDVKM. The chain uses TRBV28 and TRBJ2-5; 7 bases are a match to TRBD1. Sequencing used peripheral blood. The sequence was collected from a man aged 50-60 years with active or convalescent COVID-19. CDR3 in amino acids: CASSSRRDSQETQYF. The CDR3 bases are TGTGCCAGCAGTTCGCGCCGGGACAGCCAAGAGACCCAGTACTTC.